This T cell receptor beta chain was sequenced for a study of shared clonotypes between healthy human individuals. The overall study: Each donor's CD4 naive and CD4 memory cells filled three plates apiece, CD8 naive two, and CD8 memory one. Findings and limits, study-wide: Relative to memory subsets, naive subsets generally showed larger estimated richness.

Turning to this clone: The antigen is not known.

None of the donors, who were healthy HIV-negative adults, had recently had acute infections or vaccinations. The study separated CD4+ cells into CD45RA+ naive and CD45RA-negative memory subsets. Assay used: immunoSEQ multiplex PCR; TCRdb lists only in-frame clones, some missing. The sample lists about 960,000 clones, 70% to 85% occurring once. Trimming removed 6 bases from V and 4 bases from J; junction bases left unmatched: 5. CDR1 is MGHDK, CDR2 SYGVNS, per germline. CDR3 length: 17 amino acids. The clonotype was recovered from a man aged 18 to 29 in good health. This sequence joins TRBV25-1 and TRBJ2-2, with 16 positions matching TRBD2. Sequenced material: memory CD4+ T cells sorted from blood. The subset here: CD45RA-negative fraction. The CDR3 loop reads CASRGLAGGRGTGELFF. In DNA, the CDR3 is TGTGCCAGCAGGGGACTAGCGGGGGGGCGCGGCACCGGGGAGCTGTTTTTT.